The clone carrying this TCR beta chain was recorded many times. The trim removed 8 bases at V and 1 base at J, leaving 8 bases unmatched. The germline V gene encodes CDR1 SGHTA and CDR2 FQGNSA. The CDR3 runs to 14 residues. TCRdb passed the 5' RACE reads through MiXCR, listing each CDR3 protein once. The data contain roughly 47,000 distinct CDR3 sequences, 5.5% to 8% of them singletons. The data originate from a study of early T cells in non-severe SARS-CoV-2 infection. The material was whole blood, obtained at baseline. The sequence was collected from an adult who was a healthcare worker with PCR-confirmed SARS-CoV-2 infection or an uninfected control (not recorded which). This chain links TRBV7-2 with TRBJ2-7; 7 nucleotides agree with TRBD2. The CDR3 bases are TGTGCCAGCTCCTCCCAGCGGGAATCCTACGAGCAGTACTTC. Translating it yields CASSSQRESYEQYF.